This TCR beta chain derives from a study of blood T cells in healthy people across ages (dated by TCRdb to 2014 to 2015). For the wider study: In model experiments, template switching captured roughly one uniquely barcoded TCR beta cDNA molecule for every two T cells. Age-related changes in TCR beta repertoire diversity were measured in the study by deep sequencing normalized with unique cDNA molecular identifiers. The donors were split into four age groups: young (average approximately 16 years), middle-aged (around 40), aged (roughly 65) and long-lived (under 90). To avoid experimental bias, donors of different ages were distributed randomly across sequencing lanes. The study analyzed two additional independent replicas of 1 million unique cDNA reads from the same blood draw for two donors, one aged 18 to 30 and one aged 80 or older. Findings and caveats that apply to the study as a whole: Observed TCR beta diversity per million T cells fell roughly linearly with age, and a significant reduction was already apparent by age around 40. Because the CMV infection status of the donors was unknown, age-related changes in expanded clonotypes may potentially have been confounded. Bulk unsorted PBMC profiling prevented conclusive comparison of naive and antigen-experienced compartments. Compared with the aged group, more naive CD4+ T cells, fewer expanded clones and increased TCR diversity were shown by the long-lived group, suggesting age selection. A strong correlation was found between observed TCR beta diversity and the percentage of naive T cells measured by flow cytometry. Estimates of total diversity based on one million sequenced T cells were regarded as lower bounds and as underestimates.

The CDR3, cysteine through phenylalanine, is 14 amino acids long. The CDR3 DNA has 42 bases and is translated from base 1. The junction carries 19 bases between V and J, which are trimmed by 3 bases and 11 bases respectively. Systemically healthy Caucasian individuals from Russia, over 30 in total and aged 6 to 90 years, were included as donors. Roughly 10 milliliters of peripheral blood were collected from each donor into EDTA-treated Vacutainer tubes. Ficoll-Paque density-gradient centrifugation was used to isolate PBMCs, with at least 6.5 million obtained per sample. Total RNA, at least 5.5 micrograms per sample, was extracted from PBMCs with Trizol reagent. The percentages of naive CD45RAhigh/CD27high T cells were determined by flow cytometry on a PBMC aliquot from every donor. A word on this clonotype: Its antigen is currently not known. No base-level quality is on record; no much larger clone is a single base apart.

Libraries were constructed by 5' RACE. Sequencing used an Illumina HiSeq 2500. A second PCR of roughly 7 to 11 cycles was performed with a sample-barcoded 5' primer and a J-beta primer mix. Each TCR beta cDNA molecule received a unique molecular identifier from a template-switch 5' adaptor carrying 12 random nucleotides. Each sample yielded at least 2.5 million CDR3-containing paired-end reads. First-strand cDNA synthesis was performed from all RNA using the Mint cDNA synthesis kit, with priming by a TRBC-specific oligonucleotide. Following uracil-DNA glycosylase treatment, a first 18-cycle PCR with universal primers M1SS and BC2_uni_R was performed on all cDNA. Regarding the original processing steps: For normalization, 1 million high-quality reads were randomly selected from each sample, with every read carrying a distinct molecular identifier. Instead of being binned into consensus sequences, reads that shared molecular identifiers were thrown out. MiTCR, run with a Q25 quality threshold and the strictest error-elimination algorithm, handled CDR3 identification, clonotype clustering and error correction. A nonparametric unseen species model using Euler transformation provided a lower-bound estimate of total TCR beta diversity. The public sequencing data were trimmed at Q25 with fastp and processed into clonotypes with MiXCR by TCRdb, which kept only in-frame beta chains. Here each entry gathers all rows of one CDR3 protein and keeps the most common genes and DNA. The V and J calls come from TCRdb's annotation, not from the publication. Counted in this sample were about 1,500,000 distinct CDR3 sequences; about 40% of them appeared once. The ten largest clones take up approximately 7.9% of the sample.

This chain is built from TRBV12-3 or TRBV12-4 and TRBJ2-5, with TRBD1 as a weak D call on 5 bases. Sequencing was carried out using blood. This receptor was identified in a woman aged 18-29 years in good health. The encoded CDR3 is CASSFWQGRSEQYF. The nucleotides are TGTGCCAGCAGTTTCTGGCAGGGTAGGAGTGAGCAGTACTTC.